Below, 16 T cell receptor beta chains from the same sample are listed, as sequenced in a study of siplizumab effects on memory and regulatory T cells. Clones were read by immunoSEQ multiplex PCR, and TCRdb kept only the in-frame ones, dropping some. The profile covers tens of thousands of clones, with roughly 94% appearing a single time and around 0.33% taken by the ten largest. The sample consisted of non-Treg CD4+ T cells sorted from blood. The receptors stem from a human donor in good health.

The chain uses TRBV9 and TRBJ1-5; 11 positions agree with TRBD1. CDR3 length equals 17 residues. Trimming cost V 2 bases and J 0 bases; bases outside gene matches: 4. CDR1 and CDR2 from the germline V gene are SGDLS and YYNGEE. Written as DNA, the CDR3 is TGTGCCAGCAGCGTCGGGACAGGGGGGAATAGCAATCAGCCCCAGCATTTT. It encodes CASSVGTGGNSNQPQHF.

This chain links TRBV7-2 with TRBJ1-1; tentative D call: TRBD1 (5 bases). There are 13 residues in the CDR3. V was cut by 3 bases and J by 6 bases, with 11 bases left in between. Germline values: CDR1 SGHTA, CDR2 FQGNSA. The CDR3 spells CASSFGASAEAFF. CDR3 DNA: TGTGCCAGCAGCTTCGGGGCGTCCGCTGAAGCTTTCTTT.

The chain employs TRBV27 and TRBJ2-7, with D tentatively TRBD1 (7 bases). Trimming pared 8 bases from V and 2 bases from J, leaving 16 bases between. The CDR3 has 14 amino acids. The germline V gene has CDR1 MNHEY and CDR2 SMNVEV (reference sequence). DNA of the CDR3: TGTGCCAGCTCAACCAGGGGGGACACCTACGAGCAGTACTTC. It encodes CASSTRGDTYEQYF.

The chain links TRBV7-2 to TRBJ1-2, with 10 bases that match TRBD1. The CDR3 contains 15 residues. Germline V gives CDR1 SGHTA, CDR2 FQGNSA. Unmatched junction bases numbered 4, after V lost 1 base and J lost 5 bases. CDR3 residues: CASSLEGGQGYGYTF. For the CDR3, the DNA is TGTGCCAGCAGCTTAGAGGGGGGACAGGGGTATGGCTACACCTTC.

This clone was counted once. This CDR3 is CAWTRDNQETQYF. The CDR3 DNA follows: TGTGCCTGGACCCGGGACAACCAAGAGACCCAGTACTTC. J is TRBJ2-5 and V is TRBV30, with D possibly matching TRBD1 (6 bases). Per germline, CDR1 GTSNPN and CDR2 SVGIG (reference sequence). V lost 4 bases to trimming and J lost 0 bases, with 9 bases between them. The CDR3 contains 13 residues. The whole variable domain, remainder taken from reference TRBV30 and TRBJ2-5, is SQTIHQWPATLVQPVGSPLSLECTVEGTSNPNLYWYRQAAGRGLQLLFYSVGIGQISSEVPQNLSASRPQDRQFILSSKKLLLSDSGFYLCAWTRDNQETQYFGPGTRLLVL.

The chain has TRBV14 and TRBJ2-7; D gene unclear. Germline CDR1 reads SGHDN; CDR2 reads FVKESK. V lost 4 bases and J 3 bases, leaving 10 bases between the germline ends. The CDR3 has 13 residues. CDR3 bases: TGTGCCAGCAGCCTCCAACCCAGCTACGAGCAGTACTTC. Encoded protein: CASSLQPSYEQYF.

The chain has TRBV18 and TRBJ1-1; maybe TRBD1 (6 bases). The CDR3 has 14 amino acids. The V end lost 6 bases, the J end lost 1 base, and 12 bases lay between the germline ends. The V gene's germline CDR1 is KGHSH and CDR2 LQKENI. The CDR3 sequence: CASSPGQANTEAFF. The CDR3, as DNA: TGTGCCAGCTCCCCGGGACAAGCGAACACTGAAGCTTTCTTT.

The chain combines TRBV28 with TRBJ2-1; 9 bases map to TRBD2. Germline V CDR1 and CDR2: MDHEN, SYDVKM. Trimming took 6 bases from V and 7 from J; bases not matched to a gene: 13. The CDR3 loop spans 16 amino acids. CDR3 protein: CASRIPSGNLFNEQFF. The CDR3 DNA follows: TGTGCCAGCAGGATTCCTAGCGGGAACCTCTTTAATGAGCAGTTCTTC. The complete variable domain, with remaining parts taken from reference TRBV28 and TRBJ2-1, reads DVKVTQSSRYLVKRTGEKVFLECVQDMDHENMFWYRQDPGLGLRLIYFSYDVKMKEKGDIPEGYSVSREKKERFSLILESASTNQTSMYLCASRIPSGNLFNEQFFGPGTRLTVL.

CDR3 sequence reads: CASSIALGEGQPQHF. In nucleotides, the CDR3 is TGTGCCAGTAGCATCGCCTTAGGAGAGGGTCAGCCCCAGCATTTT. The chain combines TRBV19 with TRBJ1-5; D gene ambiguous. This CDR3 has 15 amino acids. V was cut by 6 bases and J by 6 bases, with 18 bases left in between. CDR1 is LNHDA, CDR2 SQIVND, per germline (reference sequence).

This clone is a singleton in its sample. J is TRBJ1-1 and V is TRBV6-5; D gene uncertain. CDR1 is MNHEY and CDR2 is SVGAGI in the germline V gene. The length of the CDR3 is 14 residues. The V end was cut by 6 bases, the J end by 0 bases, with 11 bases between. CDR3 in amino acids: CASSQPHMNTEAFF. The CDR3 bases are TGTGCCAGCAGCCAACCTCACATGAACACTGAAGCTTTCTTT.

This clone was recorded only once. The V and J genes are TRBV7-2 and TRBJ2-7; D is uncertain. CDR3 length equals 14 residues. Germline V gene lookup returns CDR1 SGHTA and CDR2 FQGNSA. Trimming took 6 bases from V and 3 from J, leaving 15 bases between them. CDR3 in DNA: TGTGCCAGCAGGAGGACGACGGCCCTCTACGAGCAGTACTTC. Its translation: CASRRTTALYEQYF.

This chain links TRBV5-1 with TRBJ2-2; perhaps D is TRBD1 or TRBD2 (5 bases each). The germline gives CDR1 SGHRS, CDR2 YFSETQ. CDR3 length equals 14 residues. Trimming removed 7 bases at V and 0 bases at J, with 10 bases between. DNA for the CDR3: TGCGCCAGCTTGAGGGACGCGAACACCGGGGAGCTGTTTTTT. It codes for CASLRDANTGELFF.

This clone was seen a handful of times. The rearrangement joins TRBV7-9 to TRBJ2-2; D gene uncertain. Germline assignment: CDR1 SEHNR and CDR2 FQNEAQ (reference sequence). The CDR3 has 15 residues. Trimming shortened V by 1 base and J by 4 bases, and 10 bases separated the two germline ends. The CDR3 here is CASSLGIAGTGELFF. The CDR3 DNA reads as TGTGCCAGCAGCTTAGGTATTGCAGGCACCGGGGAGCTGTTTTTT.

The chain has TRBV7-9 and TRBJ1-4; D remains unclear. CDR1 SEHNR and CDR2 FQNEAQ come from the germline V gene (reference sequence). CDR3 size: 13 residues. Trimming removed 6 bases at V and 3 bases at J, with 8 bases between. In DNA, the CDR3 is TGTGCCAGCAGTCGGGTAGCTAATGAAAAACTGTTTTTT. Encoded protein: CASSRVANEKLFF.

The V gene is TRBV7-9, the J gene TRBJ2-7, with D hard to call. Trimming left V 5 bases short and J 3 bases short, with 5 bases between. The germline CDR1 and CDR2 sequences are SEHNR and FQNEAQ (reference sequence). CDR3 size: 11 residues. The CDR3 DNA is TGTGCCAGCAGCCAACGCTACGAGCAGTACTTC. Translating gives CASSQRYEQYF.

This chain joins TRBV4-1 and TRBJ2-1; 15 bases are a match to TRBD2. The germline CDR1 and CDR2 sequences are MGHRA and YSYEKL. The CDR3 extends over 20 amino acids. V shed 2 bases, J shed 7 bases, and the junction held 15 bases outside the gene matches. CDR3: CASSQLREGLAGGPRNEQFF. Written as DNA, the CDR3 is TGCGCCAGCAGCCAATTGCGGGAAGGACTAGCGGGAGGGCCGCGGAATGAGCAGTTCTTC.